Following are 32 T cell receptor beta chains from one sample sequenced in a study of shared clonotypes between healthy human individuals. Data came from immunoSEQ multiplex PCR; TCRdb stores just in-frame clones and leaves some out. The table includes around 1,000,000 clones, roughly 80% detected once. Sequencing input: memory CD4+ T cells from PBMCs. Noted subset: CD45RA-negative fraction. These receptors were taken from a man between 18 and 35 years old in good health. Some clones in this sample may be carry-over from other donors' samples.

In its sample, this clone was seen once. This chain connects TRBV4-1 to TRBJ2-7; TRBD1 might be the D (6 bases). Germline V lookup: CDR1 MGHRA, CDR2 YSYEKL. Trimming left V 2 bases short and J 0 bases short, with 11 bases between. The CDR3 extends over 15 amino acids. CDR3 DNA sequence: TGCGCCAGCAGCCAACGACAGGAGAGCTCCTACGAGCAGTACTTC. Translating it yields CASSQRQESSYEQYF.

CDR3 nucleotide sequence: TGTGCCAGCAGTTTAACGGGACGGAACACTGAAGCTTTCTTT. This sequence encodes CASSLTGRNTEAFF. The gene calls are TRBV27 and TRBJ1-1, with D maybe TRBD1 (5 bases). In germline, CDR1 is MNHEY, CDR2 SMNVEV (reference sequence). Between the trimmed V and J ends, which lost 2 bases and 1 base, there was a span of 8 bases. This CDR3 is built from 14 residues.

The CDR3 sequence is CASSVSGSSTDTQYF. In DNA form, the CDR3 reads TGTGCCAGCAGTGTTAGCGGGAGCAGCACAGATACGCAGTATTTT. The chain couples TRBV6-1 to TRBJ2-3; 9 bases fit TRBD2. The germline V gene encodes CDR1 MNHNS and CDR2 SASEGT. The CDR3 runs to 15 residues. Unmatched junction bases numbered 2, after V lost 4 bases and J lost 0 bases.

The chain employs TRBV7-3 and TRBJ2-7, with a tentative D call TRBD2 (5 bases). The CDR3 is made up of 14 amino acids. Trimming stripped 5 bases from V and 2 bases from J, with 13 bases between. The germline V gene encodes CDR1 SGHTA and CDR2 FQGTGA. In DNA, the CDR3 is TGTGCCAGCAGCCCAAAGGCGGGCCCCTACGAGCAGTACTTC. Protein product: CASSPKAGPYEQYF.

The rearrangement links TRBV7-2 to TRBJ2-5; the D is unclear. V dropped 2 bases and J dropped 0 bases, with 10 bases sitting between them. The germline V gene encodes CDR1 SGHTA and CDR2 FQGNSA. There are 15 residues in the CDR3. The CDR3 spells CASSLPLGNQETQYF. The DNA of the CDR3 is TGTGCCAGCAGCTTACCCCTGGGCAACCAAGAGACCCAGTACTTC.

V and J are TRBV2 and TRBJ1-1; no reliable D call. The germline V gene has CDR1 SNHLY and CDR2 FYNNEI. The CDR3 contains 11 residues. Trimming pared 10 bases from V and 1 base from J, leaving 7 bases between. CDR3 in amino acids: CAISENTEAFF. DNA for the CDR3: TGTGCCATATCTGAGAACACTGAAGCTTTCTTT.

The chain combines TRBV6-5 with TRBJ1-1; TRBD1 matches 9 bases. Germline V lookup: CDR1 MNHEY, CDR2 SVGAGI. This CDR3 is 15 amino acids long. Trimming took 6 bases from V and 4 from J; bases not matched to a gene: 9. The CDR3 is CASSLTGTGSTEAFF. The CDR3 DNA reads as TGTGCCAGCAGCCTCACCGGGACAGGGAGCACTGAAGCTTTCTTT.

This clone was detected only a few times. DNA for the CDR3: TGTGCCAGCAGTTACAGGGGACAGGGAGGCTATGGCTACACCTTC. Translating gives CASSYRGQGGYGYTF. The chain links TRBV6-5 to TRBJ1-2, with 9 bases fitting TRBD1. There are 15 residues in the CDR3. Trimming cost V 2 bases and J 4 bases; bases outside gene matches: 5. Looked up from germline, CDR1 is MNHEY and CDR2 is SVGAGI.

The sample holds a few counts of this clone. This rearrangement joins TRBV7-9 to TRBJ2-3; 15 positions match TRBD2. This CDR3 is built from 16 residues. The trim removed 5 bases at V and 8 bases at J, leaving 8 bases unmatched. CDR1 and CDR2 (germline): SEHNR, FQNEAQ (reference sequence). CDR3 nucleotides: TGTGCCAGCAGCCCAGCGGGACTAGCGGGGGGCGGTACGCAGTATTTT. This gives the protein CASSPAGLAGGGTQYF. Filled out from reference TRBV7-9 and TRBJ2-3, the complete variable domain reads DTGVSQNPRHKITKRGQNVTFRCDPISEHNRLYWYRQTLGQGPEFLTYFQNEAQLEKSRLLSDRFSAERPKGSFSTLEIQRTEQGDSAMYLCASSPAGLAGGGTQYFGPGTRLTVL.

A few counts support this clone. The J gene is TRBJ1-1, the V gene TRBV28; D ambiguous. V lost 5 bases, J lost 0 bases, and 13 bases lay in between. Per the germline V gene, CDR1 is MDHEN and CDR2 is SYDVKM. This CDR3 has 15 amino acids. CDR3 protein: CASSALQSMNTEAFF. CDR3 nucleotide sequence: TGTGCCAGCAGTGCGCTACAGAGTATGAACACTGAAGCTTTCTTT.

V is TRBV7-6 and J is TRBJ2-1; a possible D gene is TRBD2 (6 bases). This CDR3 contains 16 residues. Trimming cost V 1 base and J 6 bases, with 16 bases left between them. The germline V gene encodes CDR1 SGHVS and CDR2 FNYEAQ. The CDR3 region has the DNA TGTGCCAGCAGCTTAGTGGACGTGGGGGGATCCAATGAGCAGTTCTTC. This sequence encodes CASSLVDVGGSNEQFF.

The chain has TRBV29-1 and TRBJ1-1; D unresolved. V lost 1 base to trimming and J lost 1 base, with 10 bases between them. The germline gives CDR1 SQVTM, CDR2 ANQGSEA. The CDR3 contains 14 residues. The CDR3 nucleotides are TGCAGCGTTGAAGCGAAGCTAGCGAACACTGAAGCTTTCTTT. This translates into CSVEAKLANTEAFF.

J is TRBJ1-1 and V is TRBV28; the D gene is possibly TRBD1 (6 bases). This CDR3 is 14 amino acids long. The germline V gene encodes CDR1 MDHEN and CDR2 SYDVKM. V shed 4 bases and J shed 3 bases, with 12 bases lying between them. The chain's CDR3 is CASSWGARDTEAFF. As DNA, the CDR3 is TGTGCCAGCAGTTGGGGGGCACGGGACACTGAAGCTTTCTTT.

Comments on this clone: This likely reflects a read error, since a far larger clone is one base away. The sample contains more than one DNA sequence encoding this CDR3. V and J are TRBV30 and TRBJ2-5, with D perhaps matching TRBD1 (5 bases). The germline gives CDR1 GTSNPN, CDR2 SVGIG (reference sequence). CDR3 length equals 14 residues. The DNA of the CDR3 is TGTGCCTGGAGCCGACAGATCTACCAAGAGACCCAATACTTC. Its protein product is CAWSRQIYQETQYF.

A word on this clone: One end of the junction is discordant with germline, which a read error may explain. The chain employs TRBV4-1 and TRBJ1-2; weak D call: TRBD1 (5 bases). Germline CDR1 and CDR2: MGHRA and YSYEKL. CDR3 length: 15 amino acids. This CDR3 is CASSPTPGPSGGYIF. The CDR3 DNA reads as TGCGCCAGCAGCCCCACCCCGGGACCAAGCGGCGGCTACATCTTC.

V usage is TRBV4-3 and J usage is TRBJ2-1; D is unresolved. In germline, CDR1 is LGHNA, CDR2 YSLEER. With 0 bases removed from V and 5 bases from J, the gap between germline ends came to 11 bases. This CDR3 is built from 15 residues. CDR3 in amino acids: CASSQEADVHNEQFF. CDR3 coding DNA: TGCGCCAGCAGCCAAGAGGCCGACGTACACAATGAGCAGTTCTTC.

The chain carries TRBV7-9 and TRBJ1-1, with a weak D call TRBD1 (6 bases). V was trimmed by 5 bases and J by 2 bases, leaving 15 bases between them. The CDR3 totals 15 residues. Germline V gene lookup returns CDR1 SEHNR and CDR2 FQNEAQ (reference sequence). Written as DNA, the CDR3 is TGTGCCAGCAGCCCCTACAGGGCGGTAAACACTGAAGCTTTCTTT. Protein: CASSPYRAVNTEAFF.

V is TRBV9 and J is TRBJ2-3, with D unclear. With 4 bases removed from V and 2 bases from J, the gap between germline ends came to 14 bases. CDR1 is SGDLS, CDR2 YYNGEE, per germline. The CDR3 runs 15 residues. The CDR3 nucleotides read TGTGCCAGCAGCTTAGACCTAGGGTACACAGATACGCAGTATTTT. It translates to CASSLDLGYTDTQYF.

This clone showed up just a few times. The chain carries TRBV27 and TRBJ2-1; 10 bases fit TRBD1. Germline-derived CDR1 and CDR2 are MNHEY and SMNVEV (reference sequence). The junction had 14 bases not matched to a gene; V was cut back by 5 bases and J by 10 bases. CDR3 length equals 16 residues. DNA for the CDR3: TGTGCCAGCAGTCGACAGGGGGCGCCCTTTACAAGGGAGCAGTTCTTC. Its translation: CASSRQGAPFTREQFF.

The CDR3 bases are TGTGCCAGCAGTTACTCGTCCTCCGGGGATCAGCCCCAGCATTTT. This translates into CASSYSSSGDQPQHF. The J gene is TRBJ1-5, the V gene TRBV6-6; D is unclear. Germline V CDR1 and CDR2: MNHNY, SVGAGI (reference sequence). The CDR3 totals 15 residues. The V gene lost 0 bases and the J gene lost 5 bases, with 11 bases spanning the gap.

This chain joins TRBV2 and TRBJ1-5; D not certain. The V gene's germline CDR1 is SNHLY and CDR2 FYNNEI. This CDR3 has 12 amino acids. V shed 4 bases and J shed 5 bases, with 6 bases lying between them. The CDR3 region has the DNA TGTGCCAGCAGTGCAGGACATCAGCCCCAGCATTTT. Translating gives CASSAGHQPQHF.

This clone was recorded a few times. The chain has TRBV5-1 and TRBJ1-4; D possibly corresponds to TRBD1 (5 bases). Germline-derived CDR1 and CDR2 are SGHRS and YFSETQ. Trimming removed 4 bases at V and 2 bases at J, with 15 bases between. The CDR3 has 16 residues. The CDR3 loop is CASSPGGGATNEKLFF. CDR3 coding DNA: TGCGCCAGCAGCCCAGGTGGAGGGGCGACTAATGAAAAACTGTTTTTT.

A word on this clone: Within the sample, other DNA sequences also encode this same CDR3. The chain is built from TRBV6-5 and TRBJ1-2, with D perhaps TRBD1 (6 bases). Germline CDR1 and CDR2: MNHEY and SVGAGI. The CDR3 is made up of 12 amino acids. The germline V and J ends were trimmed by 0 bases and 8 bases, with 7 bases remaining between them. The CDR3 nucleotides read TGTGCCAGCAGTTACTCGAGGGGGGGCTACACCTTC. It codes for CASSYSRGGYTF.

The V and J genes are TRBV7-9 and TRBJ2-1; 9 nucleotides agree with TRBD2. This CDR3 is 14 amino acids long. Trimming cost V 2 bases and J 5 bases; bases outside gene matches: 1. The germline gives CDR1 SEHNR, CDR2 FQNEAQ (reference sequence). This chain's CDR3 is CASSLIAGDNEQFF. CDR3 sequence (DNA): TGTGCCAGCAGCTTAATAGCGGGAGACAATGAGCAGTTCTTC.

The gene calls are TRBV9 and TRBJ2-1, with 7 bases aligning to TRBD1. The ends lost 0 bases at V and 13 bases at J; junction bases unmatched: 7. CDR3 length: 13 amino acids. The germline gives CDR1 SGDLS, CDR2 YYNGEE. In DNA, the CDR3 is TGTGCCAGCAGCGTAGGCCCGGACAGGCCCCAGTTCTTC. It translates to CASSVGPDRPQFF. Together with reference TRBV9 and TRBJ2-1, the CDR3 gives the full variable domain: DSGVTQTPKHLITATGQRVTLRCSPRSGDLSVYWYQQSLDQGLQFLIQYYNGEERAKGNILERFSAQQFPDLHSELNLSSLELGDSALYFCASSVGPDRPQFFGPGTRLTVL.

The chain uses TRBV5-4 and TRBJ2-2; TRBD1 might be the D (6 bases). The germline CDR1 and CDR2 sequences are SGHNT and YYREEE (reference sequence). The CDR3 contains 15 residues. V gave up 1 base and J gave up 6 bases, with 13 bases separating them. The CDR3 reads CASSLSARGAGELFF. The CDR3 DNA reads TGTGCCAGCAGCTTGTCAGCCAGGGGTGCCGGGGAGCTGTTTTTT.

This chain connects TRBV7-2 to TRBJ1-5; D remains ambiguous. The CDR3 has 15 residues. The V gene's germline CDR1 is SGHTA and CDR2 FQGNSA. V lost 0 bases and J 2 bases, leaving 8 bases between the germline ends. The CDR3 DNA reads TGTGCCAGCAGCTTAGCCAGAATGGGCAATCAGCCCCAGCATTTT. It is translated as CASSLARMGNQPQHF. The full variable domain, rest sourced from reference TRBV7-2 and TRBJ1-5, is GAGVSQSPSNKVTEKGKDVELRCDPISGHTALYWYRQSLGQGLEFLIYFQGNSAPDKSGLPSDRFSAERTGGSVSTLTIQRTQQEDSAVYLCASSLARMGNQPQHFGDGTRLSIL.

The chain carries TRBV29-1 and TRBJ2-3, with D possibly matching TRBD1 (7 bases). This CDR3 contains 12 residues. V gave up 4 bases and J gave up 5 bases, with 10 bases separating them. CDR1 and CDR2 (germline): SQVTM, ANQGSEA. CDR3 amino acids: CSVGQGGDTQYF. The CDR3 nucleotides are TGCAGCGTTGGCCAGGGGGGAGATACGCAGTATTTT.

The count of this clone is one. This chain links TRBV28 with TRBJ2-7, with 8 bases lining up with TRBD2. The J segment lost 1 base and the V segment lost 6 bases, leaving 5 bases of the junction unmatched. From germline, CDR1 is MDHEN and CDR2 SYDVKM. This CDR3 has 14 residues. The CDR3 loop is CASSPGGFSYEQYF. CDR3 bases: TGTGCCAGCAGCCCGGGAGGGTTTTCCTACGAGCAGTACTTC. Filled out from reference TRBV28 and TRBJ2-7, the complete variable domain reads DVKVTQSSRYLVKRTGEKVFLECVQDMDHENMFWYRQDPGLGLRLIYFSYDVKMKEKGDIPEGYSVSREKKERFSLILESASTNQTSMYLCASSPGGFSYEQYFGPGTRLTVT.

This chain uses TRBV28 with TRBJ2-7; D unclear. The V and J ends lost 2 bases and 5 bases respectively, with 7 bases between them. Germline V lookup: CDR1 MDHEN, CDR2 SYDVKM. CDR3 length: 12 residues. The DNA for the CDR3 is TGTGCCAGCAGTTTAGAGCCCCACGAGCAGTACTTC. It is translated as CASSLEPHEQYF.

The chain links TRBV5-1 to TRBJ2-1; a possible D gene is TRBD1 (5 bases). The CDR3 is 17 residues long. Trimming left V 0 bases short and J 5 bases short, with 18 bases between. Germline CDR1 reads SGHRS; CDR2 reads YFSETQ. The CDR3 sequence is CASSLGSGRVGDNEQFF. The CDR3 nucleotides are TGCGCCAGCAGCTTGGGCTCGGGCAGGGTGGGTGACAATGAGCAGTTCTTC.

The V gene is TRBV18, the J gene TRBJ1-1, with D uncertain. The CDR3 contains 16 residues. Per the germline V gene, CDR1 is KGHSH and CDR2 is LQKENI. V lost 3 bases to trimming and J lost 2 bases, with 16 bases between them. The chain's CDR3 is CASSPPKGPQNTEAFF. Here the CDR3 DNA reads TGTGCCAGCTCACCCCCTAAAGGACCTCAAAACACTGAAGCTTTCTTT.